This T cell receptor (beta chain) was recorded in a study of cytomegalovirus exposure and HLA in healthy donors (dated by TCRdb to between 2016 and 2019). Notes on the research overall: An earlier analysis of 587 of the donors reported approximately 290 Gb of sequence data and 117 million unique TCR beta sequences from roughly 200 million T cells. Roughly 300 gigabases of sequencing data and 70 million to 95 million unique TCR sequences made up an early release that covered roughly 670 HLA-typed donors. Of the 300 to 500 genotyped donors, 75% to 85% were placed in the genetic ancestry cluster associated with self-reported Caucasian donors. The study aimed to test whether cataloging public T cell receptors could reveal signatures of past pathogen exposure. The study used immunosequencing to profile the T cell repertoires of around 600 subjects and linked those repertoires to cytomegalovirus serostatus. A separate validation cohort of roughly 130 different subjects was used in addition to the approximately 640-subject first cohort. The study combined high-throughput TCR immunosequencing, statistical association of individual TCRs with disease status, and machine learning to predict cytomegalovirus infection status. A later analysis re-analyzed previously published TCR beta repertoires from roughly 630 donors and added high-resolution HLA genotyping to study TCR occurrence patterns. Rather than using new phenotypic data, the later analysis identified candidate immune exposures from TCR beta sequences and from how often those sequences occurred across donors. An earlier analysis of some 500 of the donors applied high-throughput TCR beta sequencing to assess whether each TCR beta V gene segment acted as functional or pseudogenic. Donor age, sex, ethnicity and CMV serostatus were compiled together with the repertoire data. In a later genetic analysis, genome-wide SNP genotypes for about 55% of the roughly 700 donors were used, and that subset was treated as a discovery cohort. All discovery cohort repertoires had been generated on a single sequencing platform. HLA typing covered class I and class II loci at four-digit resolution. The number of donors typed differed by locus, with about 629-640 for A, B, C, DRB1 and DQB1, more than 500 for DQA1, 606 for DPA1, and under 490 for DPB1. Because of strong linkage in the cohort, roughly five DR-DQ haplotypes were treated as single units for association and clustering. Among roughly 370 genotyped donors of the cohort, an average of approximately 230,000 unique TCR beta nucleotide sequences were sequenced per donor, around a sixth of them non-productive. Findings and caveats that apply to the study as a whole: When HLA alleles, especially DR and DQ, strongly co-occurred, TCR associations were difficult to assign to individual alleles. Specific HLA alleles were associated with over 15,000 TCR beta sequences at a false discovery rate of 0.05 in a later analysis. Because some donors lacked HLA typing at each locus, the association tests relied only on the typed subset. The authors suggested that the approach could potentially be extended to other disease states and immunological phenotypes. Linkage disequilibrium might explain the correlated functional status among segregating V segments, but an unknown experimental factor could not be excluded. A further reported finding was that TCR beta sequences accurately predicted the HLA-A and HLA-B alleles for most subjects in the first cohort. In vitro tests confirmed that a few of the cytomegalovirus-associated TCR beta chains recognize cytomegalovirus antigens. Compared with equally common non-associated chains, HLA-associated TCR beta chains in a later analysis were more clonally expanded and had lower generation probabilities. A cluster of highly shared sequence variants was judged likely to represent a technical artifact of the sequencing pipeline. According to a later analysis, most CMV-associated TCR beta chains appeared to be HLA-restricted, and the HLA associations seemed to be driven largely by CMV exposure. Most TCR sequences were observed very rarely across donors, whereas some public TCRs were present in many individuals. The study listed 164 TCR beta chains as associated with cytomegalovirus. Cytomegalovirus status was reported to be diagnosed by the classifier with high specificity and sensitivity in both the original and validation cohorts. Roughly uniform sequencing depth across donors was assumed in presence/absence analyses, although this assumption may not hold. Immune exposure information for the cohort was limited to CMV serostatus. Over 15 rarely observed V segments, including chromosome 9 orphons, were excluded from the earlier analysis of about 600 of the donors because counts were too low. Compared with the roughly 670-donor mean, donors in an Asian-associated ancestry cluster had fewer N-insertions in productive TCRs, according to a later genetic analysis. The cohort was sequenced for TCR beta chains only, and without alpha or paired-chain data the features that could be detected were limited. V-gene and J-gene trimming of TCR beta chains was associated with a missense DCLRE1C variant in a later genetic analysis, and the association was replicated in an independent cohort. Because the 87-base-pair reads could not distinguish some IMGT-functional V segments, including TRBV6-2 and TRBV6-3, those segments were excluded. In a later analysis, several top co-occurrence clusters were reported to appear linked to parvovirus B19, influenza, CMV and Epstein-Barr virus. According to a later analysis, TCR association rates differed among HLA loci, with DRB1 alleles showing the most associated TCRs and HLA-C alleles showing the fewest. Broadly in line with IMGT annotations, most TCR beta V segments showed up in productive rearrangements about 87% or about 30% of the time in an earlier analysis of 450 to 750 of the donors.

The cohort consisted of more than 650 healthy bone marrow donors. At the time of sampling, every cohort member was nominally healthy, though immune exposures that went unrecorded were likely present. The donor was CMV seropositive and belonged to the group of 270 or so seropositive cohort members. Each donor provided a peripheral blood sample, and peripheral blood mononuclear cells were used for TCR beta sequencing. Genomic DNA was extracted from the blood cell samples with the Qiagen DNeasy Blood Extraction Kit. Receptor libraries were prepared by the immunoSEQ multiplex PCR assay. The multiplex PCR relied on a mix of 60 forward primers for TCR Vbeta segments and 13 reverse primers for TCR Jbeta segments. The CDR3 region of rearranged TCR beta genes was amplified from genomic DNA by a multiplex PCR assay. On the Illumina HiSeq System, the amplified TCR beta libraries were sequenced as 87-base-pair reads. As for the original processing: In a later analysis, tens of millions of unique TCR beta chains were counted across the roughly 610 repertoires, and about 10 million of these chains were shared by at least two donors. A nearest-neighbor algorithm error-corrected the raw reads and collapsed the reads into unique sequences, merging closely related sequences to remove PCR and sequencing errors. V, D and J gene segments were assigned by aligning CDR3 sequences to IMGT reference sequences. For a sequence to be retained, a match of at least six nucleotides to both a V gene segment and a J gene segment was required. A rearrangement was called productive if the CDR3 had no stop codons and remained in frame with V and J, and every other rearrangement was called non-productive. Following IMGT convention, CDR3 was defined as the stretch from the second conserved V-encoded cysteine up to the conserved J-encoded phenylalanine. In an earlier analysis of some 550 of the donors, sequences lacking an unambiguous match to a single V gene segment were excluded. In an earlier analysis of around 590 of the donors, a V segment was called functional when productive rearrangements were above 56.7%, and segregating when the standard deviation between donors exceeded 5%. A statistical classification framework was built for diagnosing cytomegalovirus status from the catalog of TCR beta chain sequences. V and J gene assignment, in a later analysis, came from comparing TCR nucleotide sequences with IMGT/GENE-DB human TR gene sequences. The TCRdist pipeline was used in a later analysis to assign CDR3 sequences and most-parsimonious VDJ recombination scenarios. In a later analysis, each TCR beta chain was defined by its CDR3 amino acid sequence together with its V-gene family, and reads without a unique V-gene family were excluded. A later analysis removed 500 to 650 highly shared, low-generation-probability nucleotide sequences to deal with suspected cross-contamination and a sequencing artifact. In a later analysis, a clonal expansion index was calculated for each public chain from normalized within-repertoire ranks of inferred template counts. In a later analysis, generation probabilities were computed with a VDJ recombination model fitted to out-of-frame rearrangements, and the resulting probabilities were checked against IGoR. Hypergeometric tests were used in a later analysis to score TCR-TCR, TCR-HLA and TCR-CMV co-occurrence, with a repertoire-size bias correction applied to the TCR pairs. False discovery rates were estimated in a later analysis by permuting HLA or CMV assignments 20 times. In a later analysis, co-occurring TCRs were grouped using DBSCAN, with TCRdist sequence similarity added in when clustering inside HLA-allele-positive subsets. Repertoires with fewer than 30,000 or more than 120,000 public chains, plus five repertoires with anomalous nucleotide sharing, were excluded from co-occurrence clustering. The immuneACCESS repertoire file appears here via TCRdb, limited to in-frame rearrangements. These files lack a portion of the clones; in checked studies, under half of the deficit traces to unresolved V genes, and the cause of the others is not known. V and J calls and clone size are copied from that table; D and trimming were computed from the DNA. The sample table records some 180,000 clones; approximately 76% of these occur just once. Of the sample, 5.4% is held by the ten largest clones.

The CDR3 numbers 14 residues from cysteine through phenylalanine. Here the CDR3 DNA is all that survives: 42 bases in frame from base 1. Cut back by 0 bases and 2 bases, the V and J ends lie 10 bases apart. The germline V gene encodes CDR1 GTSNPN and CDR2 SVGIG (reference sequence). This clone was seen once. The antigen it binds to is not known. No qualities accompany the bases; no much larger clone lies one base away. The chain links TRBV30 with TRBJ1-1; no D gene can be assigned with confidence. Material: PBMCs. The sequence was collected from a woman aged 18-30 years in good health and CMV-seropositive. The nucleotide sequence is given as TGTGCCTGGAGTGTAGGGAGGCTAAACACTGAAGCTTTCTTT. This sequence encodes CAWSVGRLNTEAFF.